These T cell receptor beta chains were read from a single sample in a study of shared clonotypes between healthy human individuals. Sequencing used immunoSEQ multiplex PCR; TCRdb keeps in-frame clones, though not all of them. The sample lists some 630,000 clones, around 96% occurring once. Material: naive CD8+ T cells sorted from blood. Receptor source: a woman between 25 and 40 years old in good health. Each CDR3 is given with its conserved first and last residue. D genes are given only for firm matches. The size entry is marked missing in some rows and otherwise reads once, few, many or a size class.

CASSSPLAGGTDTQYF,TGTGCCAGCAGTTCCCCCCTAGCGGGAGGCACAGATACGCAGTATTTT,TRBD2,TRBJ2-3,.,TRBV27
CASSLASLGGGKGATAEAFF,TGTGCCAGCAGCTTAGCGTCATTGGGGGGCGGTAAAGGGGCCACCGCTGAAGCTTTCTTT,.,TRBJ1-1,.,TRBV7-8
CASSTDQYRNTEAFF,TGTGCCAGCAGTACCGATCAATACAGGAACACTGAAGCTTTCTTT,.,TRBJ1-1,.,TRBV6-5
CASHLEDSYGYTF,TGTGCCAGCCACCTGGAAGACAGCTATGGCTACACCTTC,.,TRBJ1-2,.,TRBV19
CASTTTGYDYGYTF,TGTGCCAGCACCACGACAGGGTACGACTATGGCTACACCTTC,TRBD1,TRBJ1-2,.,TRBV5-6
CASSLYDLGELFF,TGTGCCAGCAGTTTATATGATCTGGGGGAGCTGTTTTTT,.,TRBJ2-2,.,TRBV27
CSVEDWGAGGPGTGELFF,TGCAGCGTTGAAGATTGGGGAGCGGGAGGGCCGGGGACCGGGGAGCTGTTTTTT,TRBD2,TRBJ2-2,.,TRBV29-1
CASSSINLHEQYF,TGTGCCAGCAGCTCGATTAATCTCCACGAGCAGTACTTC,.,TRBJ2-7,.,TRBV27
CASTMRGGTEAFF,TGTGCCAGCACGATGAGGGGAGGCACTGAAGCTTTCTTT,.,TRBJ1-1,.,TRBV2
CASSSGFGAQHF,TGTGCCAGCAGTTCAGGGTTTGGGGCCCAGCATTTT,.,TRBJ1-5,few,TRBV28
CASSPGTGLNYGYTF,TGTGCCAGTAGTCCCGGGACAGGACTTAACTATGGCTACACCTTC,TRBD1,TRBJ1-2,.,TRBV19
CASSFPGQGQLALAAEQYF,TGTGCCAGCAGTTTCCCCGGACAGGGGCAGCTAGCCTTAGCGGCCGAGCAGTACTTC,TRBD1,TRBJ2-7,.,TRBV28
CASSLRDLSSYEQYF,TGTGCCAGCAGCTTAAGGGACCTGAGCTCCTACGAGCAGTACTTC,.,TRBJ2-7,.,TRBV13
CASRDRTSYGYTF,TGTGCCAGCAGGGACAGAACGAGCTATGGCTACACCTTC,.,TRBJ1-2,.,TRBV25-1
CASSVAGTGYEQYF,TGTGCCAGCAGCGTAGCTGGGACAGGGTACGAGCAGTACTTC,TRBD1,TRBJ2-7,few,TRBV9
CASSSGPGTDEQYF,TGTGCCAGCAGTTCTGGACCAGGGACCGACGAGCAGTACTTC,.,TRBJ2-7,.,TRBV27
CASKRANTGELFF,TGTGCCAGCAAGCGGGCGAACACCGGGGAGCTGTTTTTT,.,TRBJ2-2,.,TRBV27
CASSPKTGNTIYF,TGTGCCAGCTCACCTAAGACGGGAAACACCATATATTTT,.,TRBJ1-3,.,TRBV18
CASSNSYEQYF,TGTGCCAGCAGCAACTCCTACGAGCAGTACTTC,.,TRBJ2-7,.,TRBV7-9
CASSLVGQGRWVDEQFF,TGTGCCAGCAGCTTAGTGGGACAGGGGCGGTGGGTCGATGAGCAGTTCTTC,TRBD1,TRBJ2-1,.,TRBV11-2
CASSTGYEQYF,TGCGCCAGTAGTACTGGTTACGAGCAGTACTTC,.,TRBJ2-7,.,TRBV10-2
CASRHRTAAHEKLFF,TGTGCCAGCAGACACAGGACAGCCGCCCATGAAAAACTGTTTTTT,.,TRBJ1-4,.,TRBV28
CSAREDTEAFF,TGCAGTGCTAGAGAGGACACTGAAGCTTTCTTT,.,TRBJ1-1,.,TRBV20-1
CASIEGSYNEQFF,TGTGCCAGCATCGAGGGGTCCTACAATGAGCAGTTCTTC,.,TRBJ2-1,.,TRBV7-9
CASSSRFPLYQETQYF,TGTGCCAGCAGCAGCAGGTTCCCTCTATACCAAGAGACCCAGTACTTC,.,TRBJ2-5,.,TRBV5-6
CASSGYWGNTEAFF,TGTGCCAGCAGTGGTTACTGGGGAAACACTGAAGCTTTCTTT,.,TRBJ1-1,.,TRBV25-1
CASSSGLAGEWRQYF,TGTGCCAGCAGCTCCGGACTAGCGGGAGAGTGGAGGCAGTATTTT,TRBD2,TRBJ2-3,.,TRBV13
CASRLAGSTDTQYF,TGTGCCAGCAGACTAGCGGGATCCACAGATACGCAGTATTTT,TRBD2,TRBJ2-3,.,TRBV27
CASTAFSYEQYF,TGTGCCAGCACGGCCTTTTCCTATGAGCAGTACTTC,.,TRBJ2-7,.,TRBV2
CASSAGTSVDNEQFF,TGTGCCAGCAGCGCTGGGACTAGCGTAGACAATGAGCAGTTCTTC,TRBD2,TRBJ2-1,.,TRBV9
CASSVGAEYEQYF,TGTGCCAGCAGCGTTGGAGCAGAATACGAGCAGTACTTC,.,TRBJ2-7,.,TRBV9
CASGLADRVYGYTF,TGTGCTAGTGGTTTGGCGGACAGGGTCTATGGCTACACCTTC,TRBD1,TRBJ1-2,.,TRBV12-5
CASVSTDTQYF,TGTGCCAGCGTCAGCACAGATACGCAGTATTTT,.,TRBJ2-3,.,TRBV5-4
CASSHVRQGAYEQYF,TGTGCCAGCAGCCATGTCAGACAGGGGGCCTACGAGCAGTACTTC,TRBD1,TRBJ2-7,once,TRBV7-9
CASSWVGTEAFF,TGTGCCAGCAGCTGGGTGGGGACTGAAGCTTTCTTT,.,TRBJ1-1,.,TRBV7-2
CASSPRGAEAFF,TGTGCCAGCAGCCCACGCGGGGCTGAAGCTTTCTTT,.,TRBJ1-1,once,TRBV7-8
CASSFRGGRTEAFF,TGTGCCAGCAGCTTCCGGGGAGGACGGACTGAAGCTTTCTTT,.,TRBJ1-1,.,TRBV5-8